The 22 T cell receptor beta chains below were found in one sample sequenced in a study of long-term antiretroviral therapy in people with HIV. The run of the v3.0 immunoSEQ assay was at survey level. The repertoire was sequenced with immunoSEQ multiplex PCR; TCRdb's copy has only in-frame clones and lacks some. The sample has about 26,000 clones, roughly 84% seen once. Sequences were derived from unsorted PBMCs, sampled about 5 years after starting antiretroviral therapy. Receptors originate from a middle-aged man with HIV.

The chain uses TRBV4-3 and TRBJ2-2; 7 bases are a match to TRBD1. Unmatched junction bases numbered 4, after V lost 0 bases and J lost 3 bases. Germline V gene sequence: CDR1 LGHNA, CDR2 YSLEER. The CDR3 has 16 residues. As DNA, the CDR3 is TGCGCCAGCAGCCAAGATCGGGACAGTTACACCGGGGAGCTGTTTTTT. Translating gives CASSQDRDSYTGELFF.

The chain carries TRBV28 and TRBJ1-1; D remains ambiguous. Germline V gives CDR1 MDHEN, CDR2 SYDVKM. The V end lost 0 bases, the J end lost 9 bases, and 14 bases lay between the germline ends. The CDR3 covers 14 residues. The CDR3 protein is CASSLWADTLQAFF. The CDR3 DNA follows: TGTGCCAGCAGTTTATGGGCCGACACCCTTCAAGCTTTCTTT. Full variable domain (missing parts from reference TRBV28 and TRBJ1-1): DVKVTQSSRYLVKRTGEKVFLECVQDMDHENMFWYRQDPGLGLRLIYFSYDVKMKEKGDIPEGYSVSREKKERFSLILESASTNQTSMYLCASSLWADTLQAFFGQGTRLTVV.

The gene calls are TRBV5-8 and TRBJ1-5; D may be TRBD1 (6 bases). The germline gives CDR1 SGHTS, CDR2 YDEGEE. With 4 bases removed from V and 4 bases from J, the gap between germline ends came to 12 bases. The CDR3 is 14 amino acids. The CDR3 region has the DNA TGTGCCAGCAGCCTGGGACATCGTAATCAGCCCCAGCATTTT. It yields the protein CASSLGHRNQPQHF.

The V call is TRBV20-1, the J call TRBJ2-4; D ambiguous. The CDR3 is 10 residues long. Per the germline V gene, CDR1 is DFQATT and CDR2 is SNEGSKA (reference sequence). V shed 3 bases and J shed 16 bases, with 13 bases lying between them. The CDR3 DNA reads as TGCAGTGCTAGTAACGTAGGGCAATACTTC. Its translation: CSASNVGQYF.

Here the CDR3 DNA reads TGTGCCAGCAGCCCCCCCTCGAGGGAAGCTTCAGATACGCAGTATTTT. Its protein product is CASSPPSREASDTQYF. The chain carries TRBV13 and TRBJ2-3, with D possibly being TRBD2 (5 bases). Germline lookup yields CDR1 PRHDT and CDR2 FYEKMQ (reference sequence). CDR3 length: 16 amino acids. Trimming took off 5 bases at V and 4 bases at J, with 19 bases between the two ends.

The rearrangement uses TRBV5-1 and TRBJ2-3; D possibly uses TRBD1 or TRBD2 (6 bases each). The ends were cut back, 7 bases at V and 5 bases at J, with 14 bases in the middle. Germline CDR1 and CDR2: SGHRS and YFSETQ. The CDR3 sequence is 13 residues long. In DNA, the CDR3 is TGCGCCAGCTCTCGGGGGCAGAAAGATACGCAGTATTTT. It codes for CASSRGQKDTQYF.

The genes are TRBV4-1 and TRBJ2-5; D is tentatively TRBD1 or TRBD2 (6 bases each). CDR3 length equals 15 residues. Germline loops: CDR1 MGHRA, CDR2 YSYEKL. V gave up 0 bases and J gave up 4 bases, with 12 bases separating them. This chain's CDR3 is CASSQDTGGPETQYF. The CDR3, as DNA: TGCGCCAGCAGCCAAGATACCGGGGGCCCAGAGACCCAGTACTTC.

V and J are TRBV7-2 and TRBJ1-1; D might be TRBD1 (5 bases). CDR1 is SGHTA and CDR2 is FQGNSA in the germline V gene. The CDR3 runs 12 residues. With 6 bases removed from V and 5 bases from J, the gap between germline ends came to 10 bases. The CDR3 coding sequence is TGTGCCAGCAGAGGGAAGGGGACTGAAGCTTTCTTT. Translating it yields CASRGKGTEAFF. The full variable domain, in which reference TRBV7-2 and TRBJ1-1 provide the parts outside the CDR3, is GAGVSQSPSNKVTEKGKDVELRCDPISGHTALYWYRQSLGQGLEFLIYFQGNSAPDKSGLPSDRFSAERTGGSVSTLTIQRTQQEDSAVYLCASRGKGTEAFFGQGTRLTVV.

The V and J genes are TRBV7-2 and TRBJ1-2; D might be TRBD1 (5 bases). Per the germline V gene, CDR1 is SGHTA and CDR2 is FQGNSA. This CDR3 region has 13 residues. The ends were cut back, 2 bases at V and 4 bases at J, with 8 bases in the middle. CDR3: CASSLTGSYGYTF. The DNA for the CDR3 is TGTGCCAGCAGCTTAACAGGTTCCTATGGCTACACCTTC.

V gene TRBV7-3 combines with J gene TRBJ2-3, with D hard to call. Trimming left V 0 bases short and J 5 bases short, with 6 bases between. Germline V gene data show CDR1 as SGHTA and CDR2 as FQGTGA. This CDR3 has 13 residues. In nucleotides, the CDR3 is TGTGCCAGCAGCTTAACGCTGGGAGATACGCAGTATTTT. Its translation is CASSLTLGDTQYF.

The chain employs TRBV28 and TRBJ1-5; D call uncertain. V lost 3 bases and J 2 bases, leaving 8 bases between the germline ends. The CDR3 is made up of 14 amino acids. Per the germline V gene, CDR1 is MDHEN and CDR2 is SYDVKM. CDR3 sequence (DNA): TGTGCCAGCAGTTTTGGGTCGGGCAATCAGCCCCAGCATTTT. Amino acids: CASSFGSGNQPQHF. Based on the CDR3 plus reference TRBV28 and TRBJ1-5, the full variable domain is DVKVTQSSRYLVKRTGEKVFLECVQDMDHENMFWYRQDPGLGLRLIYFSYDVKMKEKGDIPEGYSVSREKKERFSLILESASTNQTSMYLCASSFGSGNQPQHFGDGTRLSIL.

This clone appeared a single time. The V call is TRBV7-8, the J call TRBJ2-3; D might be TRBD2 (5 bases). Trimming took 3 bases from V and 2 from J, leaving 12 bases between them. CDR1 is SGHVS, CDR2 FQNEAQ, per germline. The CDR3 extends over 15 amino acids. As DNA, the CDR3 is TGTGCCAGCAGCTTTTACGGACTTGACACAGATACGCAGTATTTT. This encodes CASSFYGLDTDTQYF.

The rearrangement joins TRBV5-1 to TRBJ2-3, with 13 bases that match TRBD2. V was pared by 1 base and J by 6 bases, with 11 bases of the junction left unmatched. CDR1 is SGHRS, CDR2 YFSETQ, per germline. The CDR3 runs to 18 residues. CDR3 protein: CASSLFSPGLAGRDTQYF. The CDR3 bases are TGCGCCAGCAGCTTGTTTTCGCCGGGACTAGCGGGGCGGGATACGCAGTATTTT.

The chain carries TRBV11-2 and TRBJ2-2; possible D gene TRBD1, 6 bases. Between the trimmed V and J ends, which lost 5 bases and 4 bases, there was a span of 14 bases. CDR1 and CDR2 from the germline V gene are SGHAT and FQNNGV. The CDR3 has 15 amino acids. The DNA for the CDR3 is TGTGCCAGCAGCGACGCCATCAGGGGCACCGGGGAGCTGTTTTTT. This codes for CASSDAIRGTGELFF.

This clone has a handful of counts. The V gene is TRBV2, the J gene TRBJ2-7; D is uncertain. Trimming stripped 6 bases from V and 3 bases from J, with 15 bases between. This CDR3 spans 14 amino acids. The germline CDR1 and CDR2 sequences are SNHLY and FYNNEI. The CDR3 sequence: CASSGSDTNYEQYF. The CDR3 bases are TGTGCCAGCAGCGGGTCCGACACAAACTACGAGCAGTACTTC.

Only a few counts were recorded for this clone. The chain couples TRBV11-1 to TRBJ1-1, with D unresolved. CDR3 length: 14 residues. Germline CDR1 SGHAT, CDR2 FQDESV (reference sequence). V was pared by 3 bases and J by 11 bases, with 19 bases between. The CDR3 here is CASSLSPLAGNAFF. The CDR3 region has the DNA TGTGCCAGCAGCTTGTCGCCCCTCGCGGGGAACGCTTTCTTT.

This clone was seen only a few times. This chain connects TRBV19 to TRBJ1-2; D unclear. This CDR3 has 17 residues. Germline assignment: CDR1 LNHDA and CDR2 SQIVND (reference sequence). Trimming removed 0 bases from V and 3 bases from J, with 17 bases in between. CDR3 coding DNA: TGTGCCAGTAGTATAGACGCCCCGGCGAGCACTTACTATGGCTACACCTTC. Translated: CASSIDAPASTYYGYTF.

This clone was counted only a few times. The CDR3 nucleotides read TGCGCCAGCAGGGGAGGGGTCGCGTACGAGCAGTACTTC. It codes for CASRGGVAYEQYF. The V and J genes are TRBV10-2 and TRBJ2-7, with 7 bases matching TRBD2. Germline V gene sequence: CDR1 WSHSY, CDR2 SAAADI. The junction had 6 bases not matched to a gene; V was cut back by 6 bases and J by 4 bases. CDR3 size: 13 residues.

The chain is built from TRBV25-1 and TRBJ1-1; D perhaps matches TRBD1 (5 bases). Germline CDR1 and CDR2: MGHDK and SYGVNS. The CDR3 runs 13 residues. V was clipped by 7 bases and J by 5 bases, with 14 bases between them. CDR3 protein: CASTPDSTTEAFF. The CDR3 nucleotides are TGTGCCAGCACCCCCGACAGTACGACTGAAGCTTTCTTT.

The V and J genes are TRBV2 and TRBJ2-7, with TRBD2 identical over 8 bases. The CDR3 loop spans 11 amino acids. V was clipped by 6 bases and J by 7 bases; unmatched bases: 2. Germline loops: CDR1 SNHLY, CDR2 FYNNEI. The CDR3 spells CASSGGGEQYF. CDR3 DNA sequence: TGTGCCAGCAGCGGGGGGGGAGAGCAGTACTTC.

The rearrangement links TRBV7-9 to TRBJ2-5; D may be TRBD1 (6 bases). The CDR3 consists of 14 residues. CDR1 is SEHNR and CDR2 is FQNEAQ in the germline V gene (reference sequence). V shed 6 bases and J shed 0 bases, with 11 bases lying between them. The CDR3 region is CASRERQDQETQYF. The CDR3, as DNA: TGTGCCAGCAGGGAGAGACAGGACCAAGAGACCCAGTACTTC.

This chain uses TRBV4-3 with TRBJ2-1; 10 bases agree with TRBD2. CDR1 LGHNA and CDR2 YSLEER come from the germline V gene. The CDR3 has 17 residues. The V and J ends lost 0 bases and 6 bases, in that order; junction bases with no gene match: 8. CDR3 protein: CASSQDWEAGGPNEQFF. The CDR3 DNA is TGCGCCAGCAGCCAAGATTGGGAAGCGGGAGGGCCCAATGAGCAGTTCTTC.